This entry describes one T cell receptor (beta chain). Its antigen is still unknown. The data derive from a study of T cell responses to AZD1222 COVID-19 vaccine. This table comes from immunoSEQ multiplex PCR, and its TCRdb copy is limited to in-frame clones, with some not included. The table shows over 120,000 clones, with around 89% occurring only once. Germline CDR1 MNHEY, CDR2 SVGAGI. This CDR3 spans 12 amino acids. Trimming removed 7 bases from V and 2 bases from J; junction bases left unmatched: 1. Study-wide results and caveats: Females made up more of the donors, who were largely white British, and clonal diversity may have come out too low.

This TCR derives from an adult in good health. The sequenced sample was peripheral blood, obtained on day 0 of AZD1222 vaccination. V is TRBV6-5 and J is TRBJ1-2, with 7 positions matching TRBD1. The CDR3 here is CASKTGNYGYTF. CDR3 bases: TGTGCCAGCAAGACAGGGAACTATGGCTACACCTTC.